This record looks at one T cell receptor (beta chain) sequence and its context. These data are taken from a study of blood T cell repertoires in COVID-19. As for the study in general: Specimens from acute and convalescent COVID-19 originated in the United States, Italy and Spain. PBMCs, B-cell-depleted T cells, or T cells were the source of the cDNA or gDNA that made up the material.

The CDR3 is 15 amino acids. The V gene end was trimmed by 0 bases and the J gene end by 4 bases; junction bases not matched to a gene: 3. Looked up from germline, CDR1 is SGHNT and CDR2 is YYREEE (reference sequence). TCRdb keeps only in-frame clones here, not all; method: immunoSEQ multiplex PCR. The repertoire holds around 160,000 clones, with around four fifths as singletons. Sequenced input: peripheral blood. The chain recombines TRBV5-4 with TRBJ1-2; 10 bases align to TRBD1. The sequence came from a woman between 40 and 50 years old with active or convalescent COVID-19. The CDR3 protein is CASSLGTGGFYGYTF. DNA for the CDR3: TGTGCCAGCAGCTTGGGGACAGGGGGTTTCTATGGCTACACCTTC.